This T cell receptor beta chain was documented in a study of T cell repertoires in cytomegalovirus infection. TCRdb reprocessed the reads with MiXCR, giving one entry per CDR3 protein. In the table there are some 400,000 distinct CDR3 sequences, about a third of which are singletons. This clonotype was detected only a few times. V was clipped by 5 bases and J by 4 bases; unmatched bases: 5. The CDR3 is 14 residues long. CDR1 is LNHNV, CDR2 YYDKDF, per germline (reference sequence). The receptor was isolated from a human donor in good health (CMV status not recorded). Some clones in this sample may be carry-over from other donors' samples. The sequencing sample was made of PBMCs. The chain employs TRBV15 and TRBJ2-3; 8 bases align to TRBD2. CDR3 protein: CATSPGGPADTQYF. CDR3 DNA: TGTGCCACCAGCCCGGGGGGGCCAGCAGATACGCAGTATTTT.